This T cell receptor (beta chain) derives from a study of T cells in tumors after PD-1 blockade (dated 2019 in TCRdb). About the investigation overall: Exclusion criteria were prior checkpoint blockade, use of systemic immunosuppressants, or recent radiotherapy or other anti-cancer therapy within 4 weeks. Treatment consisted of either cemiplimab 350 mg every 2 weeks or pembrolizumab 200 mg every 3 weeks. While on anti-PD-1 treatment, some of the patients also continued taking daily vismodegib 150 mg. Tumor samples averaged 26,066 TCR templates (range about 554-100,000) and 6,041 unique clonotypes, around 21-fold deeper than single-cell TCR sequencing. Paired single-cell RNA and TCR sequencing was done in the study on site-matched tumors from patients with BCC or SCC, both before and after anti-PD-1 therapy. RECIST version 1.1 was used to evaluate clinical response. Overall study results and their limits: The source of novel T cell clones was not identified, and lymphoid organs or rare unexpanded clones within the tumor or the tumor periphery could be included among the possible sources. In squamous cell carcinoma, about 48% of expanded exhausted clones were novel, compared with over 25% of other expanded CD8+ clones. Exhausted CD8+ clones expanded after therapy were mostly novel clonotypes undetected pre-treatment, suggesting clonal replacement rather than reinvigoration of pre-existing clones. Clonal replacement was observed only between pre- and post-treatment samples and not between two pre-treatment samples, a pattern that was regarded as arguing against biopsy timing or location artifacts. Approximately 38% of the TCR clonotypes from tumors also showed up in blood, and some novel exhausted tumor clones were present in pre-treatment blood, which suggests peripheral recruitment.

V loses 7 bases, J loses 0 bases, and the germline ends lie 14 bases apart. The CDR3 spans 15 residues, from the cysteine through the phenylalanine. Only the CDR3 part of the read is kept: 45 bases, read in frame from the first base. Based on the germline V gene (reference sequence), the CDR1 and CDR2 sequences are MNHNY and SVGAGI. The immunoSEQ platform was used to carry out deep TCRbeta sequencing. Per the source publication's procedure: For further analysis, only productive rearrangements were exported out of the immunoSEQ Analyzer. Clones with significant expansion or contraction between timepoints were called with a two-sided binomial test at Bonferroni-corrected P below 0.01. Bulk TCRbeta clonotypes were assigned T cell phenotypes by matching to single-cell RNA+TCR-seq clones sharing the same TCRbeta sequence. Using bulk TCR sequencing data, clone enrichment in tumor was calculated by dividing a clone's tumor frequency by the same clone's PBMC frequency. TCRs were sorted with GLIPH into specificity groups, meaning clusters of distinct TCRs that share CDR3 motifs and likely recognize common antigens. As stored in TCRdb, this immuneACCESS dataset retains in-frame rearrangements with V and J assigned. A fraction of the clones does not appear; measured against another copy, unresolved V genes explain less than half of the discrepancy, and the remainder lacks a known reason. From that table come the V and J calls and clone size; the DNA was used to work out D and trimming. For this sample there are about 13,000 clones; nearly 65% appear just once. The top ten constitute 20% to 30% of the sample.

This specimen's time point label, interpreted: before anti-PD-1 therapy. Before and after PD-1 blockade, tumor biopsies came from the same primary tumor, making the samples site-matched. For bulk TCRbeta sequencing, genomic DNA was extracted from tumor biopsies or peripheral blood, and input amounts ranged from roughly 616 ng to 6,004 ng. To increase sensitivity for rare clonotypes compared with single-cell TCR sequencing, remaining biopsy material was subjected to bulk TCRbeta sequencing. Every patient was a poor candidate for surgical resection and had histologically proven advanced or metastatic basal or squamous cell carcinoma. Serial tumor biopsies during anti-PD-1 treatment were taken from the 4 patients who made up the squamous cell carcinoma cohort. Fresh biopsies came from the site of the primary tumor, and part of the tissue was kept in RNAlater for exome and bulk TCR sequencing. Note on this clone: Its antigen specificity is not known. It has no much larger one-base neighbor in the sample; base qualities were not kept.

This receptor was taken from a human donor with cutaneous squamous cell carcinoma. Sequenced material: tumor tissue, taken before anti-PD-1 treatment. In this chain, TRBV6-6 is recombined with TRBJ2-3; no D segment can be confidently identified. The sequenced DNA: TGTGCCAGCACCAACAACGCTCTTAGCACAGATACGCAGTATTTT. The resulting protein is CASTNNALSTDTQYF.